The 9 T cell receptor beta chains below were found in one sample sequenced in a study of CD8 T cells in Susac syndrome. Reverse transcription of about 0.45 to 1 ug RNA was performed with random hexamers. TCRdb ran MiXCR on the immunoSEQ multiplex PCR reads and lists one entry per CDR3 protein. Of roughly 150,000 distinct CDR3 sequences in the sample, 85% to 95% were seen once. Input material: CD4+ T cells from PBMCs. The source of these receptors is a human donor with Susac syndrome.

The J gene is TRBJ2-2, the V gene TRBV7-3, with D unresolved. Trimming took off 3 bases at V and 0 bases at J, with 5 bases between the two ends. This CDR3 contains 14 residues. Germline values: CDR1 SGHTA, CDR2 FQGTGA. CDR3 sequence reads: CASSFWPNTGELFF. The DNA of the CDR3 is TGTGCCAGCAGCTTCTGGCCGAACACCGGGGAGCTGTTTTTT.

In DNA, the CDR3 is TGCGCCAGCAGAAGGGACAGGGGATACAATGAGCAGTTCTTC. Its translation: CASRRDRGYNEQFF. This chain uses TRBV5-1 with TRBJ2-1; 10 bases line up with TRBD1. The CDR3 covers 14 residues. V trimming: 5 bases; J trimming: 4 bases; junction bases outside the gene matches: 3. CDR1 and CDR2 (germline): SGHRS, YFSETQ.

The CDR3 region has the DNA TGTGCCAGCAGCAAAGAGGAGAGGAGGACCGTTTTTCGGGGTCAAGACACCTTC. Amino acid sequence: CASSKEERRTVFRGQDTF. The rearrangement joins TRBV21-1 to TRBJ1-2. TRBV21-1 constitutes a pseudogene. This CDR3 region has 18 residues.

Only one count was recorded for this clonotype. The chain joins TRBV9 to TRBJ2-7, with TRBD2 matching over 9 bases. V shed 2 bases, J shed 3 bases, and the junction held 9 bases outside the gene matches. Germline lookup yields CDR1 SGDLS and CDR2 YYNGEE. The CDR3 runs to 16 residues. In DNA, the CDR3 is TGTGCCAGCAGCGTTAGTTTGGCTAGCGGGGTCTACGAGCAGTACTTC. It codes for CASSVSLASGVYEQYF.

The chain combines TRBV29-1 with TRBJ1-1; D not resolved. Germline-derived CDR1 and CDR2 are SQVTM and ANQGSEA. The CDR3 loop spans 13 amino acids. Trimming pared 4 bases from V and 0 bases from J, leaving 9 bases between. The chain's CDR3 is CSVVGLMNTEAFF. As DNA, the CDR3 is TGCAGCGTTGTAGGGCTTATGAACACTGAAGCTTTCTTT.

The CDR3 nucleotides read TGCAGTGCTAGTTACAGGGCGCCTAATGAAAAACTGTTTTTT. Its protein product is CSASYRAPNEKLFF. The chain recombines TRBV20-1 with TRBJ1-4; D is possibly TRBD1 (6 bases). The CDR3 has 14 amino acids. CDR1 and CDR2 (germline): DFQATT, SNEGSKA (reference sequence). V was clipped by 3 bases and J by 3 bases, with 11 bases between them.

In the case of this clonotype: One end of the junction does not line up with germline, which may come from a read error. This rearrangement joins TRBV20-1 to TRBJ1-2; 8 bases line up with TRBD1. The CDR3 extends over 12 amino acids. Per germline, CDR1 DFQATT and CDR2 SNEGSKA (reference sequence). CDR3 amino acids: CSASVGQGESFF. CDR3 coding DNA: TGCAGTGCTAGCGTAGGACAGGGAGAGTCCTTCTTC.

V and J are TRBV5-1 and TRBJ2-5; D is uncertain. Germline V lookup: CDR1 SGHRS, CDR2 YFSETQ. The V end was cut by 0 bases, the J end by 2 bases, with 14 bases between. CDR3 size: 16 residues. This CDR3 is CASSLAVGPAQETQYF. The CDR3 DNA is TGCGCCAGCAGCTTGGCCGTGGGTCCAGCTCAAGAGACCCAGTACTTC. Together with reference TRBV5-1 and TRBJ2-5, the CDR3 gives the full variable domain: KAGVTQTPRYLIKTRGQQVTLSCSPISGHRSVSWYQQTPGQGLQFLFEYFSETQRNKGNFPGRFSGRQFSNSRSEMNVSTLELGDSALYLCASSLAVGPAQETQYFGPGTRLLVL.

This clonotype was seen more than once but under ten times. The chain recombines TRBV13 with TRBJ2-3, with D unclear. This CDR3 comprises 12 residues. The germline CDR1 and CDR2 sequences are PRHDT and FYEKMQ (reference sequence). V was shortened by 4 bases and J by 2 bases, with 4 bases between the two germline ends. The CDR3 sequence: CASSSNTDTQYF. The CDR3 DNA reads TGTGCCAGCAGCTCCAACACAGATACGCAGTATTTT.